This T cell receptor (beta chain) was observed in a study of PD-1 blockade in classical Hodgkin lymphoma. The overall study: Patients were administered nivolumab (3 mg/kg intravenously) every 2 weeks. Study-level points and caveats: Relative to healthy donors, newly diagnosed patients reportedly had lower baseline TCR diversity, which was reported as lower still in relapsed/refractory patients. The study found complete responders had baseline diversity similar to newly diagnosed patients.

Every patient experienced relapse after autologous stem cell transplantation, and brentuximab vedotin exposure varied. The method was immunoSEQ multiplex PCR; TCRdb's version includes in-frame clones alone and lacks a portion of them. The top ten hold approximately 2.5% of the sample, which has approximately 79,000 clones, 85% to 95% seen once. As regards this clone: Its antigen is still unknown.

The TCR sequence derives from a human donor with classical Hodgkin lymphoma. The sequences come from peripheral blood mononuclear cells (PBMCs), collected before the second cycle of nivolumab.

CDR3 protein: CASSLLGLETQYF. The CDR3 bases are TGTGCCAGCAGCTTACTGGGATTGGAGACCCAGTACTTC. The gene calls are TRBV7-8 and TRBJ2-5; D uncertain. Deletions cut 2 bases from V and 5 bases from J, with 9 bases between. The CDR3 totals 13 residues. The germline V gene has CDR1 SGHVS and CDR2 FQNEAQ.